This entry is about one T cell receptor beta chain. Its target is unknown. The data were obtained in a study of cytomegalovirus exposure and HLA in healthy donors. Findings of the study overall: The listing of 150 to 200 TCR beta chains classed them as cytomegalovirus-associated. An analysis was carried out later, and it reportedly showed fewer N-insertions in an Asian-associated ancestry cluster than the roughly 670-donor mean.

Germline lookup yields CDR1 MRHNA and CDR2 SNTAGT. This CDR3 is built from 15 residues. The V and J ends lost 7 bases and 8 bases, in that order; junction bases with no gene match: 9. The PCR made use of 60 Vbeta and 13 Jbeta primers. Measured with immunoSEQ multiplex PCR; TCRdb has only the in-frame clones, and not every one. This table holds around 100,000 clones, 55% to 85% found once. Sequenced material: PBMCs. This TCR came from a woman aged 18-35 years in good health and CMV-seropositive. The gene calls are TRBV6-4 and TRBJ2-1, with 12 bases aligning to TRBD2. The CDR3 DNA follows: TGTGCCAGCACCAACTCTAGCGGGGGGGCGCATGAGCAGTTCTTC. It encodes CASTNSSGGAHEQFF.